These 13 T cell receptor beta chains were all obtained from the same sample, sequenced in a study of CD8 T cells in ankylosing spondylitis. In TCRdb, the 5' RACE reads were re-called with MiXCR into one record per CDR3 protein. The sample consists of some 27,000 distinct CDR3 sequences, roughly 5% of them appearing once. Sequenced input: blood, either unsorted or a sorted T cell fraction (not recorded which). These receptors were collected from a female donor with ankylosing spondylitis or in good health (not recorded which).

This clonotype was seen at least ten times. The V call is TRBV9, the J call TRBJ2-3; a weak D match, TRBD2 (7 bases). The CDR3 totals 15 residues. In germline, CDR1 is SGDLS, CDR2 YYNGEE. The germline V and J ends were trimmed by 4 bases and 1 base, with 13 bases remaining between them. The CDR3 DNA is TGTGCCAGCAGCACACGGGGGGCCGGCACAGATACGCAGTATTTT. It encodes CASSTRGAGTDTQYF.

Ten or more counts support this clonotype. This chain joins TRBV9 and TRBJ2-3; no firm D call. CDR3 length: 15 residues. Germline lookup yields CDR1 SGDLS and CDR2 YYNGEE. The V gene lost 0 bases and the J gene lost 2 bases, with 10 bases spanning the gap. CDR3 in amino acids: CASSVVSADTDTQYF. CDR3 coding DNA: TGTGCCAGCAGCGTAGTTTCTGCGGACACAGATACGCAGTATTTT.

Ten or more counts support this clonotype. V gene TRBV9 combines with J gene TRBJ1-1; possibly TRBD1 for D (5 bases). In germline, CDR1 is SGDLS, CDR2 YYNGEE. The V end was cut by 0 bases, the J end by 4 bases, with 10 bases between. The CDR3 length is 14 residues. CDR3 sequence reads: CASSVEGPGTEAFF. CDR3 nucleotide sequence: TGTGCCAGCAGCGTAGAGGGGCCAGGCACTGAAGCTTTCTTT.

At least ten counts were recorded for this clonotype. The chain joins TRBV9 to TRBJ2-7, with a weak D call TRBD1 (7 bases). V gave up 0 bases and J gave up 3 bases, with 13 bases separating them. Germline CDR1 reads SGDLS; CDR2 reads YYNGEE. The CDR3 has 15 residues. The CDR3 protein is CASSVDQGGLYEQYF. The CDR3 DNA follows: TGTGCCAGCAGCGTAGACCAGGGGGGCCTCTACGAGCAGTACTTC.

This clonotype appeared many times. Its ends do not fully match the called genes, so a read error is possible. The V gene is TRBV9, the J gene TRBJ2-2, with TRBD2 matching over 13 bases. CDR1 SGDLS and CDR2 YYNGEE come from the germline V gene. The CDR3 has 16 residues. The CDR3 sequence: CASSGGTSGNAGELFF. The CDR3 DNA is TGTGCCAGCAGCGGAGGGACTAGCGGGAACGCCGGGGAGCTGTTTTTT.

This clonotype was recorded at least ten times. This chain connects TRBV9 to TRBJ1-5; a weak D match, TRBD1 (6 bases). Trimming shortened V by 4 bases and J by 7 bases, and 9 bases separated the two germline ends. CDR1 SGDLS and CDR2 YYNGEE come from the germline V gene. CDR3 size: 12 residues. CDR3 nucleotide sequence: TGTGCCAGCAGCAATGGGGGCCAGCCCCAGCATTTT. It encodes CASSNGGQPQHF.

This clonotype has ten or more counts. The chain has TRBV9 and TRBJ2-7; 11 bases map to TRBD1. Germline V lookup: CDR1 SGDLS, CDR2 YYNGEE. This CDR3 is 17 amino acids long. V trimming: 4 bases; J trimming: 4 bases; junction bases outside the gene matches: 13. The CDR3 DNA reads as TGTGCCAGCAGCCGAGACGAAAAGTGGGACAGGGGGTACGAGCAGTACTTC. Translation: CASSRDEKWDRGYEQYF.

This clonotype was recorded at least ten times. The CDR3 coding sequence is TGTGCCAGCAGCACCCAAAGGACTAGCGGAATCACAGATACGCAGTATTTT. Amino acid sequence: CASSTQRTSGITDTQYF. This sequence joins TRBV9 and TRBJ2-3, with TRBD2 matching over 10 bases. Germline lookup yields CDR1 SGDLS and CDR2 YYNGEE. CDR3 length: 17 amino acids. The V and J ends lost 4 bases and 2 bases, in that order; junction bases with no gene match: 10. Complete variable domain (other parts from reference TRBV9 and TRBJ2-3): DSGVTQTPKHLITATGQRVTLRCSPRSGDLSVYWYQQSLDQGLQFLIQYYNGEERAKGNILERFSAQQFPDLHSELNLSSLELGDSALYFCASSTQRTSGITDTQYFGPGTRLTVL.

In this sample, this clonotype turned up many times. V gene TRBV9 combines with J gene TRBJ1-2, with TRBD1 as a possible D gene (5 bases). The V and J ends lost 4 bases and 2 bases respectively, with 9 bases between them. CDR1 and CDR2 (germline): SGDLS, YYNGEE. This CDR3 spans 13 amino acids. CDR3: CASSKDSNYGYTF. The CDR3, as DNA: TGTGCCAGCAGCAAAGACAGCAACTATGGCTACACCTTC.

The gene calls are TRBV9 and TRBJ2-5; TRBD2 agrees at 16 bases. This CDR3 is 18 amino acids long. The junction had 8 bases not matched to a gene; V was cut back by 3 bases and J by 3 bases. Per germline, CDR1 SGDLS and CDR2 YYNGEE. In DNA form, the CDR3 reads TGTGCCAGCAGCGACGGGACTAGCGGGGGGGCGGCAGAAGAGACCCAGTACTTC. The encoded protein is CASSDGTSGGAAEETQYF.

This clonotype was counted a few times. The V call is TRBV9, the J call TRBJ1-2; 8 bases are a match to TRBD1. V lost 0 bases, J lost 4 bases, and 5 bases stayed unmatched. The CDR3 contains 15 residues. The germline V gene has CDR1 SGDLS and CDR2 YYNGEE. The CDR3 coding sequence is TGTGCCAGCAGCGTAGCCCCCGGACAGGGCTATGGCTACACCTTC. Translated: CASSVAPGQGYGYTF.

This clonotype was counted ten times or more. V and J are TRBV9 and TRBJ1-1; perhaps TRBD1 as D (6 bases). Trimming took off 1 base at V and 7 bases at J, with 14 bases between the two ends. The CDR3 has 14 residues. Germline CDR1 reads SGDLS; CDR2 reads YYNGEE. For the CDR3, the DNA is TGTGCCAGCAGCGTAAGGGACACATTCTATGAAGCTTTCTTT. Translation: CASSVRDTFYEAFF.

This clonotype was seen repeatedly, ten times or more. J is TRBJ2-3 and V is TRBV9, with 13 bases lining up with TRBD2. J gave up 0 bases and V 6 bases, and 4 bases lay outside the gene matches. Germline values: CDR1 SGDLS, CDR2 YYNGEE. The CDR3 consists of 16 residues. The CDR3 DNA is TGTGCCAGCACCCCGGGACTAGCGGGGAGCACAGATACGCAGTATTTT. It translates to CASTPGLAGSTDTQYF.